Presented here are 6 T cell receptor beta chains from one specimen sequenced in a study of shared clonotypes between healthy human individuals. Libraries were prepared by immunoSEQ multiplex PCR; TCRdb keeps only in-frame clonotypes and omits some of them. The table shows some 1.1 million clones, with 70% to 80% occurring only once. Material: memory CD4+ T cells from PBMCs. The subset: CD45RA-negative fraction. These TCRs come from a man younger than 30 in good health. Some clones in this sample may be carry-over from other donors' samples.

The chain recombines TRBV13 with TRBJ2-1, with 8 bases identical to TRBD1. The V gene's germline CDR1 is PRHDT and CDR2 FYEKMQ (reference sequence). The V and J ends lost 5 bases and 2 bases, in that order; junction bases with no gene match: 5. The CDR3 is 15 residues long. The CDR3 DNA is TGTGCCAGCAGCACTCGGACAGGGCCCTACAATGAGCAGTTCTTC. The encoded protein is CASSTRTGPYNEQFF.

The chain recombines TRBV11-3 with TRBJ2-7, with 8 positions matching TRBD2. There are 14 residues in the CDR3. Germline lookup yields CDR1 SGHNT and CDR2 YENEEA. The V gene end was trimmed by 5 bases and the J gene end by 4 bases; junction bases not matched to a gene: 7. The CDR3: CASSPGGARYEQYF. The CDR3 nucleotides read TGTGCCAGCAGCCCGGGAGGGGCGCGATACGAGCAGTACTTC.

The rearrangement joins TRBV28 to TRBJ2-3; 12 nucleotides match TRBD2. Trimming took 7 bases from V and 4 from J; bases not matched to a gene: 12. Germline-derived CDR1 and CDR2 are MDHEN and SYDVKM. The CDR3 spans 17 residues. The CDR3 reads CASIFSSGGGPADTQYF. The CDR3 bases are TGTGCCAGCATATTTTCTAGCGGGGGGGGCCCCGCAGATACGCAGTATTTT.

This clone appeared a few times. This chain links TRBV29-1 with TRBJ1-2, with D maybe TRBD1 (6 bases). The CDR3 length is 15 residues. V lost 0 bases, J lost 2 bases, and 13 bases lay in between. Germline assignment: CDR1 SQVTM and CDR2 ANQGSEA. DNA for the CDR3: TGCAGCGTTGAAGATGACCTGGACAGCAACTATGGCTACACCTTC. Residues: CSVEDDLDSNYGYTF.

The chain combines TRBV18 with TRBJ2-5; D remains unclear. Germline lookup yields CDR1 KGHSH and CDR2 LQKENI. V was trimmed by 0 bases and J by 2 bases, leaving 10 bases between them. The CDR3 loop spans 15 amino acids. CDR3: CASSPPLAIQETQYF. CDR3 coding DNA: TGTGCCAGCTCACCACCTTTAGCCATACAAGAGACCCAGTACTTC.

The rearrangement uses TRBV6-1 and TRBJ2-7; D may be TRBD2 (6 bases). The CDR3 has 13 residues. Germline CDR1 and CDR2: MNHNS and SASEGT. V lost 8 bases to trimming and J lost 1 base, with 12 bases between them. This chain's CDR3 is CASQNRGSYEQYF. CDR3 DNA: TGTGCCAGCCAGAATCGGGGGTCCTACGAGCAGTACTTC.